The TCR beta chain under discussion was sequenced for a study of Graves' ophthalmopathy and Graves' hyperthyroidism. The overall study: Upon initial diagnosis and before any treatment, peripheral blood was collected.

Ophthalmopathy was moderately-to-severely active, CAS at least 3, NOSPECS at least 4, lasting under 3 months. Exclusion applied to patients with other autoimmune diseases, uncontrolled infections, pregnancy or lactation. Fresh peripheral blood (10 ml) yielded the PBMCs. This clonotype was counted between two and nine times. Germline CDR1 SGHTS, CDR2 YDEGEE. Trimming left V 0 bases short and J 3 bases short, with 12 bases between. This CDR3 is 15 amino acids long. The authors amplified TCR beta CDR3 regions from RNA transcripts. The library came from an HTBI-primed first-round RT-PCR and a second-round multiplex PCR. TCRdb re-analysed the multiplex PCR reads in MiXCR, keeping a single row per CDR3 protein. The repertoire consists of roughly 700,000 distinct CDR3 sequences, with 40% occurring once and the leading ten covering 35% to 55%.

The chain recombines TRBV5-8 with TRBJ1-1; no firm D call. This TCR was sampled from an adult man with Graves' ophthalmopathy. The material sequenced was peripheral blood. CDR3 sequence: CASSLVARRDTEAFF. CDR3 coding DNA: TGTGCCAGCAGCTTGGTGGCCAGGCGGGACACTGAAGCTTTCTTT.